Listed below are T cell receptor beta chains from one sample, sequenced in a study of beta chain features in type 1 diabetes. TCRdb's copy holds only in-frame clones and misses some; the assay was immunoSEQ multiplex PCR. The sample consists of about 900,000 clones, roughly 15% of them appearing once. Sequencing was carried out using naive CD4+ T cells from blood. Receptors were obtained from a woman under 30 in good health. The CDR3 runs from the conserved cysteine through the conserved F or W. Rows give clone size only sometimes, using once, few, many, or a class for an expanded clone.

>.|TRBV15
CATSRYVEETQYF
>.|TRBV19
CATSRGLGTQYF
>.|TRBV9
CASSTRVSDEKLFF
>few|TRBV7-8
CASSLGPNYGYTF
>few|TRBV28
CASSPWTGKDTEAFF
>few|TRBV2
CASNLGLNNEQFF
>.|TRBV7-2
CASTKGVVQGRTEAFF
>.|TRBV28
CASSFHDQGNEQFF
>few|TRBV28
CASNAGPYMLGTEAFF
>few|TRBV25-1
CASSEGLDLGSGEQYF
>.|TRBV28
CASSLLLVSQVGNNEQFF
>few|TRBV7-2
CASSLVLAGGFNEQFF
>.|TRBV5-1
CASSPTGSDQPQHF
>few|TRBV14
CASSQVAGGSKEQFF
>.|TRBV10-3
CAISVSGTTGELFF
>.|TRBV19
CASSIAPPSGTISYEQYF
>.|TRBV7-2
CASSRGSYEQYF
>few|TRBV7-9
CASSSGGPPEQFF
>few|TRBV7-2
CASSLSGLPTDTQYF
>.|TRBV27
CATRGGFGGREQYF
>few|TRBV2
CASILEQGYRNEQFF
>few|TRBV7-2
CASSPSLGSYEQYF
>few|TRBV7-8
CASSSQDTGELFF
>.|TRBV6-5
CASSQNRIQETQYF
>few|TRBV7-9
CASSLAMMGTEAFF
>.|TRBV6-6
CASTLAGGETQYF
>.|TRBV5-1
CASSLALSSYNEQFF
>once|TRBV6-6
CASRRGQPSYNEQFF
>few|TRBV5-1
CASSRTRADTQYF
>few|TRBV5-1
CASKASSYNEQFF